This is a list of T cell receptor beta chains from one sample in a study of metastatic and nonmetastatic thyroid tumors. TCRdb re-called the PCR reads through MiXCR. The sample has around 38,000 clones; 28% are singletons. Sequenced: blood. All receptors derive from a male donor with papillary thyroid cancer or a benign thyroid nodule (not recorded which). Some clones in this sample may be carry-over from other donors' samples. The CDR3 runs from the conserved cysteine through the conserved F or W. D genes are given only for firm matches. Some rows have no size entry. The others give once, few or many, or a class for an expanded clone.

v_call	clone_size	j_call	cdr3_length	d_call	cdr3_nt	cdr3_aa
TRBV28	few	TRBJ2-1	16	TRBD2	TGTGCCAGCAGCACAGCGCGACTAGCTGACTACAATGAGCAGTTCTTC	CASSTARLADYNEQFF
TRBV4-2	-	TRBJ2-7	16	TRBD2	TGTGCCAGCAGCCAAGATGGGACTAGCTGGGCTTACGAGCAGTACTTC	CASSQDGTSWAYEQYF
TRBV7-9	many	TRBJ2-1	16	TRBD2	TGTGCCAGCAGCTTAAGGACTAGCTCTTGGGGCAATGAGCAGTTCTTC	CASSLRTSSWGNEQFF
TRBV5-1	-	TRBJ2-2	17	TRBD1	TGCGCCAGCAGCCCCGTAGGGTTGACAGGGGGCCCCGGGGAGCTGTTTTTT	CASSPVGLTGGPGELFF
TRBV28	-	TRBJ1-2	15	-	TGTGCCAGCAGTTCTAACCGGGCCGTGTTTGGTGGCTACACCTTC	CASSSNRAVFGGYTF
TRBV7-6	-	TRBJ2-7	14	-	TGTGCCAGCAGCTTAGAGGGCAGAGGCTACGAGCAGTACTTC	CASSLEGRGYEQYF
TRBV30	few	TRBJ2-7	15	-	TGTGCCTGGAGGTCCACGCAGGGTTTATCCTACGAGCAGTACTTC	CAWRSTQGLSYEQYF
TRBV9	many	TRBJ2-1	14	TRBD2	TGTGCCAGCAGCGATAGCGGGAGGGACAATGAGCAGTTCTTC	CASSDSGRDNEQFF
TRBV3-1	many	TRBJ1-2	13	TRBD1	TGTGCCAGCAGCCAAGATGACAGGGTATTTTCCACCTTC	CASSQDDRVFSTF
TRBV6-1	medium-sized	TRBJ2-7	13	-	TGTGCCAGCAGTCGGGACATCACCTACGAGCAGTACTTC	CASSRDITYEQYF
TRBV13	many	TRBJ2-1	19	TRBD2	TGTGCCAGCAGCCCGGGGGGTGCTGGACTAGCGGGGGCGAGCAATGAGCAGTTCTTC	CASSPGGAGLAGASNEQFF
TRBV24-1	-	TRBJ1-2	14	-	TGTGCCACCATCGATTCCCAACAAAACTATGGCTACACCTTC	CATIDSQQNYGYTF
TRBV12-3/TRBV12-4	many	TRBJ1-5	13	-	TGTGCCAGCAGTCAAGTCGGAGGCCAGCCCCAGCATTTT	CASSQVGGQPQHF
TRBV27	few	TRBJ2-1	15	-	TGTGCCAGCAGTTGGGTACAGTGGAGGGACAATGAGCAGTTCTTC	CASSWVQWRDNEQFF
TRBV28	-	TRBJ2-1	15	TRBD2	TGTGCCAGCAGTTTTGGCGGGACTATAAGGTATGAGCAGTTCTTC	CASSFGGTIRYEQFF
TRBV28	-	TRBJ2-7	11	-	TGTGCCACCCTTACAGACCACGAGCAGTACTTC	CATLTDHEQYF
TRBV5-6	-	TRBJ1-2	12	-	TGTGCCAGCAGCCGCGGACAGATTGGCTACACCTTC	CASSRGQIGYTF
TRBV19	-	TRBJ1-1	15	-	TGTGCCAGTAGTATAAGGCAATTCCCGAACACTGAAGCTTTCTTT	CASSIRQFPNTEAFF
TRBV6-1	medium-sized	TRBJ2-7	15	TRBD2	TGTGCCAGCAGTGCCCAGGCGGGAGGACAAGACGAGCAGTACTTC	CASSAQAGGQDEQYF
TRBV20-1	-	TRBJ1-2	16	TRBD1	TGCAGTGCTAGAGGGGAGGGACAGGGGGATACTGGTGGCTACACCTTC	CSARGEGQGDTGGYTF
TRBV12-3/TRBV12-4	many	TRBJ2-1	16	TRBD2	TGTGCCAGCAGTCCGACTAGCGGGGACTCCTACAATGAGCAGTTCTTC	CASSPTSGDSYNEQFF
TRBV13	many	TRBJ2-7	14	TRBD1	TGTGCCAGCGGGAAACCGGGACAGCCCTACGAGCAGTACTTC	CASGKPGQPYEQYF
TRBV5-1	-	TRBJ1-1	13	-	TGCGCCAGCAGCTTGTCTTTGAACACTGAAGCTTTCTTT	CASSLSLNTEAFF
TRBV19	many	TRBJ2-1	16	-	TGTGCCAGTAGTATGGGACACTCCAACTCCTACAATGAGCAGTTCTTC	CASSMGHSNSYNEQFF
TRBV11-2	-	TRBJ2-1	15	TRBD2	TGTGCCAGCAGCCCCTACAGCGGGAGGATCGATGAGCAGTTCTTC	CASSPYSGRIDEQFF
TRBV3-1	once	TRBJ2-5	22	-	TGTGCCAGCAGCCAAGAACAGACGACAGCATCCGTTTTGAACCGGGACCGGGGTACCCAGTACTTC	CASSQEQTTASVLNRDRGTQYF
TRBV28	few	TRBJ2-2	14	-	TGTGCCAGCAAGCTTACAGGGAGCACCGGGGAGCCGTTTTTT	CASKLTGSTGEPFF
TRBV5-1	many	TRBJ2-5	16	-	TGCGCCAGCAGCTCCGGGACTCGCCCTCTCCAAGAGACCCAGTACTTC	CASSSGTRPLQETQYF
TRBV4-1	many	TRBJ1-2	17	-	TGCGCCAGCAGCCAACCGACGGGACCGTCAGTTAACTATGGCTACACCTTC	CASSQPTGPSVNYGYTF
TRBV19	few	TRBJ2-2	12	-	TGTGCCAGTAGTAGGGGGACCGGGGAGCTGTTTTTT	CASSRGTGELFF
TRBV20-1	-	TRBJ2-1	15	-	TGCAGTGCTAGAGGAACTCTGGCGTCCTACAATGAGCAGTTCTTC	CSARGTLASYNEQFF
TRBV6-1	-	TRBJ2-1	13	-	TGTGCCAGCAGTGGGCTACAGTCCAGTGAGCAGTTCTTC	CASSGLQSSEQFF
TRBV12-3/TRBV12-4	few	TRBJ2-7	16	-	TGTGCCAGCAGTTTAAGTTGGTTTGGACAGACATACGAGCAGTACTTC	CASSLSWFGQTYEQYF
TRBV4-2	many	TRBJ2-1	16	-	TGTGCCAGCAGCCAAGTTGATGCAAGCTCCTACAATGAGCAGTTCTTC	CASSQVDASSYNEQFF
TRBV7-9	few	TRBJ1-2	12	TRBD1	TGTGCCAGCAGCTGGGACAGCTATGGCTACACCTTC	CASSWDSYGYTF
TRBV2	many	TRBJ2-7	12	-	TGTGCCAGCAGGGTCACCTACTACGAGCAGTACTTC	CASRVTYYEQYF
TRBV5-6	many	TRBJ1-5	15	-	TGTGCCAGCAGCTTGTATGGTGGAGGCAATCAGCCCCAGCATTTT	CASSLYGGGNQPQHF
TRBV6-5	many	TRBJ2-5	16	TRBD2	TGTGCCAGCAGTTACTCCGGGACTAGCGGTCAAGAGACCCAGTACTTC	CASSYSGTSGQETQYF
TRBV5-1	-	TRBJ1-2	14	-	TGCGCCAGCAGCAGCGGCCAGGGTATCTATGGCTACACCTTC	CASSSGQGIYGYTF
TRBV7-9	many	TRBJ1-3	15	-	TGTGCCAGCAGCCCCCGGACGAACTCTGGAAACACCATATATTTT	CASSPRTNSGNTIYF
TRBV7-2	few	TRBJ2-3	13	-	TGTGCCAGCAGCTTATTGGAGACGGATACGCAGTATTTT	CASSLLETDTQYF
TRBV20-1	-	TRBJ2-7	14	-	TGCAGCGTTCCTGGCAGGGAATTTTCCTACGAGCAGTACTTC	CSVPGREFSYEQYF
TRBV20-1	many	TRBJ1-5	13	-	TGCAGTGCTAGTCAAGGGGTCGAGGAGCCCCAGCATTTT	CSASQGVEEPQHF
TRBV28	few	TRBJ2-7	15	-	TGTGCCAGCAGGAGTCCGGCACAGGGAAACTACGAGCAGTACTTC	CASRSPAQGNYEQYF
TRBV20-1	many	TRBJ1-5	14	-	TGCAGTCCAGACAAGCGAGGTTACAATCAGCCCCAGCATTTT	CSPDKRGYNQPQHF
TRBV6-5	few	TRBJ2-2	16	-	TGTGCCAGCAGTGACTCGGCGGGGCGGGGCACCGGGGAGCTGTTTTTT	CASSDSAGRGTGELFF
TRBV12-3/TRBV12-4	-	TRBJ2-1	14	-	TGTGCCAGCAGATTTTCCGGGCGGGGGCTATCTCAGTTCTTC	CASRFSGRGLSQFF
TRBV24-1	-	TRBJ1-3	17	-	TGTGCCACCAGTGATTTAGGGTACAGGCACTCTGGAAACCCCATATATTTT	CATSDLGYRHSGNPIYF
TRBV24-1	many	TRBJ2-1	13	-	TGTGCCACCAGTGATCCCCCCATTGGTGAGCAGTTCTTC	CATSDPPIGEQFF
TRBV6-2/TRBV6-3	-	TRBJ1-2	12	TRBD1	TGTGCCAGCAGTCTACAGGGGGATGGCTACACCTTC	CASSLQGDGYTF
TRBV6-1	few	TRBJ2-7	14	TRBD1	TGTGCCAGCAGAAGACAGGGGGAGTCCTACGAGCAGTACTTC	CASRRQGESYEQYF
TRBV6-1	-	TRBJ2-7	14	-	TGTGCCAGCCGCCGGGACCGGGGCTCCTACGAGCAGTACTTC	CASRRDRGSYEQYF
TRBV20-1	-	TRBJ1-5	14	-	TGCAGTGCTAGAGTTGTTCAGGGGTATCAGCCCCAGCATTTT	CSARVVQGYQPQHF
TRBV7-6	-	TRBJ1-2	13	TRBD1	TGTGCCAGCAGTTTAGGCAGGGGGGATCGCTACACCTTC	CASSLGRGDRYTF
TRBV5-1	-	TRBJ2-7	15	-	TGCGGCAGCACTGTAACATTTAGCCGCTCCGACGAGCAGTACTTC	CGSTVTFSRSDEQYF
TRBV20-1	many	TRBJ2-3	14	TRBD1	TGCAGTGCTAGAAGGGGGCAGTCCACAGATACGCAGTATTTT	CSARRGQSTDTQYF
TRBV6-2/TRBV6-3	many	TRBJ1-6	16	-	TGTGCCAGCAGAGACCACGGGACGGGTTCTAATTCACCCCTCCACTTT	CASRDHGTGSNSPLHF
TRBV3-1	many	TRBJ2-7	16	-	TGTGCCAGCAGCCAAGACGGCACGGCGTTCCGATCCGAGCAGTACTTC	CASSQDGTAFRSEQYF
TRBV28	-	TRBJ1-5	12	-	TGTGCCAGCAGTCTCCTTACGGGGGGTCGACATTTT	CASSLLTGGRHF
TRBV6-1	many	TRBJ2-3	16	TRBD2	TGTGCCAGCAGTGAAGCGCTAGCGGGGGGTCCAGATACGCAGTATTTT	CASSEALAGGPDTQYF